The 26 T cell receptor beta chains listed next were all sequenced from one sample in a study of blood T cell repertoires in COVID-19. Repertoires were generated with immunoSEQ multiplex PCR, while TCRdb's copy carries only in-frame clones and drops some. The sample lists over 200,000 clones; roughly 89% were seen once. Sample: PBMCs or T cells enriched from blood (not recorded which). Receptor source: a man in his forties who had recovered from COVID-19.

The chain has TRBV18 and TRBJ2-1; possibly TRBD2 for D (5 bases). The CDR3 covers 14 residues. Trimming pared 3 bases from V and 5 bases from J, leaving 11 bases between. From germline, CDR1 is KGHSH and CDR2 LQKENI. CDR3 protein: CASSPFNGNNEQFF. CDR3 nucleotide sequence: TGTGCCAGCTCACCGTTCAACGGGAACAATGAGCAGTTCTTC. The full variable domain, in which reference TRBV18 and TRBJ2-1 provide the parts outside the CDR3, is NAGVMQNPRHLVRRRGQEARLRCSPMKGHSHVYWYRQLPEEGLKFMVYLQKENIIDESGMPKERFSAEFPKEGPSILRIQQVVRGDSAAYFCASSPFNGNNEQFFGPGTRLTVL.

The rearrangement uses TRBV6-5 and TRBJ1-2; weak D call: TRBD1 (6 bases). V gave up 0 bases and J gave up 5 bases, with 16 bases separating them. The CDR3 has 16 amino acids. CDR1 and CDR2 (germline): MNHEY, SVGAGI. The CDR3 DNA follows: TGTGCCAGCAGTTACTCGATATCATCCCAGGGGTATGGCTACACCTTC. Translation: CASSYSISSQGYGYTF.

This clone was counted only a few times. The V gene is TRBV5-1, the J gene TRBJ1-2, with 10 bases fitting TRBD1. There are 15 residues in the CDR3. Trimming removed 0 bases from V and 3 bases from J; junction bases left unmatched: 2. Germline V gene lookup returns CDR1 SGHRS and CDR2 YFSETQ. CDR3 nucleotide sequence: TGCGCCAGCAGCTTGGTAGGGACAGGGGACTATGGCTACACCTTC. This codes for CASSLVGTGDYGYTF.

V is TRBV5-4 and J is TRBJ2-2; 10 bases line up with TRBD1. This CDR3 has 15 residues. The junction had 5 bases not matched to a gene; V was cut back by 5 bases and J by 4 bases. CDR1 is SGHNT, CDR2 YYREEE, per germline (reference sequence). The CDR3 is CASRRQGAGTGELFF. The DNA for the CDR3 is TGTGCCAGCAGGAGACAGGGGGCGGGCACCGGGGAGCTGTTTTTT.

The chain combines TRBV9 with TRBJ2-1; perhaps TRBD2 as D (6 bases). Germline V gene data show CDR1 as SGDLS and CDR2 as YYNGEE. The CDR3 has 15 residues. V was shortened by 6 bases and J by 7 bases, with 20 bases between the two germline ends. The CDR3 here is CASMGISGRSNEQFF. CDR3 in DNA: TGTGCCAGCATGGGGATTAGTGGGAGGTCAAATGAGCAGTTCTTC. Together with reference TRBV9 and TRBJ2-1, the CDR3 gives the full variable domain: DSGVTQTPKHLITATGQRVTLRCSPRSGDLSVYWYQQSLDQGLQFLIQYYNGEERAKGNILERFSAQQFPDLHSELNLSSLELGDSALYFCASMGISGRSNEQFFGPGTRLTVL.

The gene calls are TRBV6-1 and TRBJ2-7, with 11 bases fitting TRBD1. The germline CDR1 and CDR2 sequences are MNHNS and SASEGT. CDR3 length: 16 amino acids. Trimming at V came to 0 bases and at J to 6 bases, leaving 7 bases not matched to a gene. CDR3 sequence (DNA): TGTGCCAGCAGTGAAGCTATAGGACAGGGGGCATCCGAGCAGTACTTC. Its protein product is CASSEAIGQGASEQYF.

The genes are TRBV15 and TRBJ1-1; D remains unclear. This CDR3 region has 15 residues. Germline CDR1 reads LNHNV; CDR2 reads YYDKDF (reference sequence). Trimming stripped 1 base from V and 0 bases from J, with 9 bases between. The CDR3 DNA reads TGTGCCACCAGCAGAGTTGCCGGGGTGAACACTGAAGCTTTCTTT. The encoded protein is CATSRVAGVNTEAFF.

The chain couples TRBV3-1 (or the pseudogene TRBV3-2) to TRBJ1-1; 7 positions match TRBD1. Germline CDR1 and CDR2: LGHDT and YNNKEL (reference sequence). The CDR3 contains 14 residues. After removal of 4 bases from V and 6 bases from J, the junction contained 8 bases not matched to a gene. The CDR3 bases are TGTGCCAGCAGCCGAACGACAGGGATTGCTGAAGCTTTCTTT. The encoded protein is CASSRTTGIAEAFF.

This clone occurred a few times. The chain joins TRBV7-9 to TRBJ1-6, with D perhaps matching TRBD1 (6 bases). The CDR3 totals 16 residues. Trimming cost V 6 bases and J 1 base, with 13 bases left between them. CDR1 is SEHNR, CDR2 FQNEAQ, per germline (reference sequence). CDR3 bases: TGTGCCAGCAGGGGGGCCGTTGAGTCCTATAATTCACCCCTCCACTTT. It translates to CASRGAVESYNSPLHF.

This clone was seen only once. The chain joins TRBV12-3 or TRBV12-4 to TRBJ2-5, with a tentative D call TRBD1 (5 bases). The CDR3 contains 11 residues. Deletions cut 6 bases from V and 5 bases from J, with 7 bases between. The CDR3 DNA sequence: TGTGCCAGCAGCCAGGGCGAGACCCAGTACTTC. Translating it yields CASSQGETQYF.

This clone was seen only a few times. The V gene is TRBV7-9, the J gene TRBJ2-7; 7 bases fit TRBD1. V lost 8 bases, J lost 3 bases, and 13 bases stayed unmatched. The CDR3 is made up of 15 amino acids. CDR1 is SEHNR, CDR2 FQNEAQ, per germline (reference sequence). CDR3 sequence (DNA): TGTGCCAGCCGCCCGAGACAGGGAGCGGTCTACGAGCAGTACTTC. It encodes CASRPRQGAVYEQYF.

The chain joins TRBV6-4 to TRBJ2-2, with D possibly TRBD1 on 5 matching bases. Trimming removed 3 bases from V and 6 bases from J, with 14 bases in between. There are 15 residues in the CDR3. The germline gives CDR1 MRHNA, CDR2 SNTAGT. The DNA of the CDR3 is TGTGCCAGCAGTGAGCAGGGTAATCTTGCCGGGGAGCTGTTTTTT. It encodes CASSEQGNLAGELFF.

This chain links TRBV18 with TRBJ1-5; 8 bases align to TRBD1. Looked up from germline, CDR1 is KGHSH and CDR2 is LQKENI. The V segment lost 0 bases and the J segment 5 bases; nucleotides outside the gene matches: 18. This CDR3 region has 20 residues. DNA of the CDR3: TGTGCCAGCTCACCACCAAAGGCCGCAGGGGGCAGTCGGTGGTATCAGCCCCAGCATTTT. As protein: CASSPPKAAGGSRWYQPQHF.

The chain links TRBV7-2 to TRBJ1-5; D is perhaps TRBD1 (6 bases). The length of the CDR3 is 15 residues. Trimming stripped 4 bases from V and 2 bases from J, with 12 bases between. The V gene's germline CDR1 is SGHTA and CDR2 FQGNSA. The DNA of the CDR3 is TGTGCCAGCAGCTCCCGGACAGCGGGCAATCAGCCCCAGCATTTT. Translation: CASSSRTAGNQPQHF.

The V and J genes are TRBV5-1 and TRBJ1-6; D is perhaps TRBD1 (6 bases). The germline V gene has CDR1 SGHRS and CDR2 YFSETQ. This CDR3 contains 16 residues. V lost 2 bases to trimming and J lost 7 bases, with 16 bases between them. In nucleotides, the CDR3 is TGCGCCAGCAGCTTAGCCTCGGGGGGGCGGAATTCACCCCTCCACTTT. Translating it yields CASSLASGGRNSPLHF.

The chain employs TRBV7-9 and TRBJ1-1; TRBD1 agrees at 8 bases. There are 15 residues in the CDR3. Germline assignment: CDR1 SEHNR and CDR2 FQNEAQ (reference sequence). V lost 5 bases and J lost 1; bases outside the gene matches: 6. CDR3 nucleotide sequence: TGTGCCAGCAGCCCGACCGACAGGGGGAACACTGAAGCTTTCTTT. Its protein is CASSPTDRGNTEAFF.

This rearrangement joins TRBV11-2 to TRBJ1-4; TRBD1 might be the D (5 bases). CDR3 size: 16 residues. The V end was cut by 5 bases, the J end by 0 bases, with 13 bases between. Germline V CDR1 and CDR2: SGHAT, FQNNGV. The CDR3 nucleotides are TGTGCCAGCAGCCCCAGGGCGGATGCAACTAATGAAAAACTGTTTTTT. It specifies CASSPRADATNEKLFF.

This chain connects TRBV9 to TRBJ2-2; 10 bases map to TRBD2. J was trimmed by 5 bases and V by 1 base; bases with no gene match: 2. Germline V lookup: CDR1 SGDLS, CDR2 YYNGEE. The CDR3 consists of 15 residues. The CDR3 DNA is TGTGCCAGCAGCGTACAGACTAGCGGGACCGGGGAGCTGTTTTTT. As protein: CASSVQTSGTGELFF.

The CDR3 spells CATSTAGGANTEAFF. CDR3 in DNA: TGTGCCACCAGCACCGCAGGGGGCGCGAACACTGAAGCTTTCTTT. This chain links TRBV15 with TRBJ1-1, with 8 bases identical to TRBD1. Germline assignment: CDR1 LNHNV and CDR2 YYDKDF (reference sequence). The junction had 5 bases not matched to a gene; V was cut back by 4 bases and J by 1 base. The CDR3 covers 15 residues.

The chain links TRBV9 to TRBJ2-7; 13 bases align to TRBD2. This CDR3 has 15 amino acids. Germline assignment: CDR1 SGDLS and CDR2 YYNGEE. V shed 3 bases, J shed 4 bases, and the junction held 4 bases outside the gene matches. CDR3 nucleotides: TGTGCCAGCAGCGCCGGGACTAGCGGGACTTACGAGCAGTACTTC. Translating gives CASSAGTSGTYEQYF.

The chain is built from TRBV29-1 and TRBJ2-3; possible D gene TRBD1, 6 bases. The germline CDR1 and CDR2 sequences are SQVTM and ANQGSEA. Trimming took off 8 bases at V and 3 bases at J, with 15 bases between the two ends. This CDR3 has 13 residues. CDR3: CSTHWTATDTQYF. DNA of the CDR3: TGCAGCACCCATTGGACAGCAACAGATACGCAGTATTTT.

This clone occurred once. CDR3 in amino acids: CASSYSIGLAGNLDEQYF. The CDR3 DNA is TGTGCCAGCAGTTACTCTATCGGACTAGCGGGAAATCTCGACGAGCAGTACTTC. The chain joins TRBV6-2 or TRBV6-3 to TRBJ2-7; 12 bases line up with TRBD2. The CDR3 extends over 18 amino acids. Germline CDR1 and CDR2: MNHEY and SVGEGT. J was trimmed by 5 bases and V by 0 bases; bases with no gene match: 11.

The V gene is TRBV5-1, the J gene TRBJ1-2; a weak D match, TRBD1 (5 bases). The length of the CDR3 is 15 residues. In germline, CDR1 is SGHRS, CDR2 YFSETQ. V was cut by 2 bases and J by 2 bases, with 13 bases left in between. This CDR3 is CASSLTGDRNYGYTF. The CDR3 DNA reads as TGCGCCAGCAGCTTAACGGGCGACAGAAACTATGGCTACACCTTC.

The chain couples TRBV12-3 or TRBV12-4 to TRBJ2-7; TRBD1 matches at 8 bases. V dropped 8 bases and J dropped 9; count of bases not matched to a gene: 12. This CDR3 has 13 amino acids. The CDR3 region has the DNA TGTGCCAGCTCCCTGTCGGCAGGGGGCGGGCAGTACTTC. This sequence encodes CASSLSAGGGQYF.

This sequence joins TRBV6-5 and TRBJ1-1; D gene ambiguous. This CDR3 region has 13 residues. The V and J ends lost 4 bases and 1 base respectively, with 7 bases between them. Per germline, CDR1 MNHEY and CDR2 SVGAGI. CDR3 DNA sequence: TGTGCCAGCAGTTTCCGGGGGAACACTGAAGCTTTCTTT. It is translated as CASSFRGNTEAFF.

The V and J genes are TRBV18 and TRBJ2-1, with TRBD2 matching 7 bases. CDR1 and CDR2 from the germline V gene are KGHSH and LQKENI. The CDR3 is made up of 13 amino acids. V was pared by 3 bases and J by 7 bases, with 3 bases of the junction left unmatched. Here the CDR3 DNA reads TGTGCCAGCTCACCGCCTAGCGGAAATGAGCAGTTCTTC. Its translation: CASSPPSGNEQFF. Full variable domain (missing parts from reference TRBV18 and TRBJ2-1): NAGVMQNPRHLVRRRGQEARLRCSPMKGHSHVYWYRQLPEEGLKFMVYLQKENIIDESGMPKERFSAEFPKEGPSILRIQQVVRGDSAAYFCASSPPSGNEQFFGPGTRLTVL.